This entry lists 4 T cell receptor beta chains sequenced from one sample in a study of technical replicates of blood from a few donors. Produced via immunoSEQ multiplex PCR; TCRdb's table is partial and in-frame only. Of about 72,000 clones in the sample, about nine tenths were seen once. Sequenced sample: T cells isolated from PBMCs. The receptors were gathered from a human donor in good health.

The CDR3 protein is CASSPGGDYGYTF. The DNA for the CDR3 is TGTGCCAGCAGCCCAGGGGGAGACTATGGCTACACCTTC. V is TRBV7-3 and J is TRBJ1-2, with 7 bases fitting TRBD1. CDR1 SGHTA and CDR2 FQGTGA come from the germline V gene. This CDR3 has 13 amino acids. V lost 5 bases to trimming and J lost 3 bases; unmatched junction nucleotides: 3.

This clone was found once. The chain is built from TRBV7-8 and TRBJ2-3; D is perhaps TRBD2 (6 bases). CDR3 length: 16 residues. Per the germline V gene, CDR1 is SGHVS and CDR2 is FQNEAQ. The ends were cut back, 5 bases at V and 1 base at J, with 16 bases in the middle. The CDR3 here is CASSLERVERTDTQYF. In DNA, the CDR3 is TGTGCCAGCAGCCTAGAGCGGGTAGAGCGCACAGATACGCAGTATTTT. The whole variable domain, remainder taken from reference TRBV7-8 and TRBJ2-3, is GAGVSQSPRYKVAKRGQDVALRCDPISGHVSLFWYQQALGQGPEFLTYFQNEAQLDKSGLPSDRFFAERPEGSVSTLKIQRTQQEDSAVYLCASSLERVERTDTQYFGPGTRLTVL.

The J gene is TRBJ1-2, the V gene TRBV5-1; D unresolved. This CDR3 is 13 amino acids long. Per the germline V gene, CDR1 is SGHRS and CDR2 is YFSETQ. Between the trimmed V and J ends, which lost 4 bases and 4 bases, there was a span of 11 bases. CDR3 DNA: TGCGCCAGCAGCGGGCAGAGTTTCTATGGCTACACCTTC. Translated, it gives CASSGQSFYGYTF.

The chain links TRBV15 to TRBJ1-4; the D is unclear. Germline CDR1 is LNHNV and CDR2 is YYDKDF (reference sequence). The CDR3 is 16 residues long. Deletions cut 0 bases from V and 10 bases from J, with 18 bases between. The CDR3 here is CATSRDNDLGVGKLFF. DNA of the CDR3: TGTGCCACCAGCAGAGATAATGACCTGGGAGTAGGAAAACTGTTTTTT.